A single sample gave rise to the 20 T cell receptor beta chains below, sequenced in a study of CD8 T cells in Susac syndrome. Reverse transcription of about 0.5 to 1 ug RNA was carried out with random hexamers. One entry per CDR3 protein, called by TCRdb with MiXCR from the immunoSEQ multiplex PCR reads. The sample holds about 150,000 distinct CDR3 sequences, around 95% seen once. Sequencing was done on a sample of CD8+ T cells from PBMCs. These receptors all stem from a human donor with multiple sclerosis.

V gene TRBV30 combines with J gene TRBJ2-1; weak D call: TRBD1 (6 bases). The CDR3 totals 13 residues. Germline CDR1 is GTSNPN and CDR2 is SVGIG (reference sequence). V lost 0 bases to trimming and J lost 10 bases, with 13 bases between them. CDR3 in DNA: TGTGCCTGGAGTGTAACAGGGATGGACGAGCAGTTCTTC. Amino acids: CAWSVTGMDEQFF.

This clonotype was detected only once. V and J are TRBV30 and TRBJ1-2; no clear D. The germline V and J ends were trimmed by 4 bases and 8 bases, with 11 bases remaining between them. CDR3 length: 11 amino acids. Germline CDR1 GTSNPN, CDR2 SVGIG (reference sequence). CDR3 residues: CAWTLGGGYTF. CDR3 bases: TGTGCCTGGACTCTTGGTGGCGGCTACACCTTC.

The chain combines TRBV12-3 or TRBV12-4 with TRBJ2-2; no firm D call. This CDR3 is 16 amino acids long. Trimming cost V 6 bases and J 0 bases, with 14 bases left between them. This CDR3 reads CASRPLASANTGELFF. In DNA form, the CDR3 reads TGTGCCAGCAGGCCACTGGCCAGCGCGAACACCGGGGAGCTGTTTTTT.

The rearrangement joins TRBV12-3 or TRBV12-4 to TRBJ1-6; D unclear. This CDR3 region has 14 residues. Deletions cut 5 bases from V and 3 bases from J, with 8 bases between. CDR3 sequence reads: CASSKQFYNSPLHF. DNA of the CDR3: TGTGCCAGCAGTAAACAATTCTATAATTCACCCCTCCACTTT.

This rearrangement joins TRBV12-3 or TRBV12-4 to TRBJ2-7; 9 bases are a match to TRBD1. This CDR3 has 14 residues. V lost 6 bases to trimming and J lost 5 bases; unmatched junction nucleotides: 8. CDR3 bases: TGTGCCAGCAGCACTCCGACAGGGGGACACGAGCAGTACTTC. Translated, it gives CASSTPTGGHEQYF.

The chain is built from TRBV12-3 or TRBV12-4 and TRBJ2-7; maybe TRBD2 (6 bases). Deletions cut 3 bases from V and 5 bases from J, with 11 bases between. CDR3 length: 13 amino acids. As DNA, the CDR3 is TGTGCCAGCAGTTTCCGCGGGGTCCACGAGCAGTACTTC. As protein: CASSFRGVHEQYF.

V usage is TRBV4-1 and J usage is TRBJ2-3; D uncertain. V was shortened by 1 base and J by 2 bases, with 13 bases between the two germline ends. CDR1 is MGHRA and CDR2 is YSYEKL in the germline V gene. The CDR3 consists of 16 residues. The CDR3 reads CASSQGAAGSTDTQYF. CDR3 DNA: TGCGCCAGCAGCCAAGGGGCGGCTGGGTCCACAGATACGCAGTATTTT.

The genes are TRBV20-1 and TRBJ2-1; TRBD1 aligns across 7 bases. Trimming cost V 2 bases and J 0 bases; bases outside gene matches: 7. The CDR3 extends over 16 amino acids. Germline V gene data show CDR1 as DFQATT and CDR2 as SNEGSKA (reference sequence). CDR3 residues: CSARPFDRVSYNEQFF. In DNA form, the CDR3 reads TGCAGTGCTAGACCTTTCGACAGGGTCTCCTACAATGAGCAGTTCTTC.

The chain is built from TRBV4-1 and TRBJ2-1; no definite D call. This CDR3 spans 16 amino acids. With 0 bases removed from V and 0 bases from J, the gap between germline ends came to 9 bases. Germline CDR1 is MGHRA and CDR2 is YSYEKL. CDR3 sequence: CASSQDTGNSYNEQFF. CDR3 nucleotide sequence: TGCGCCAGCAGCCAAGATACGGGCAACTCCTACAATGAGCAGTTCTTC.

The genes are TRBV18 and TRBJ2-1; the D gene is possibly TRBD1 (5 bases). Germline V gene data show CDR1 as KGHSH and CDR2 as LQKENI. The CDR3 has 13 residues. V was shortened by 0 bases and J by 15 bases, with 15 bases between the two germline ends. Here the CDR3 DNA reads TGTGCCAGCTCACCACCTATTGGAGACAGCCTGTTCTTC. Protein sequence: CASSPPIGDSLFF. The complete variable domain, with remaining parts taken from reference TRBV18 and TRBJ2-1, reads NAGVMQNPRHLVRRRGQEARLRCSPMKGHSHVYWYRQLPEEGLKFMVYLQKENIIDESGMPKERFSAEFPKEGPSILRIQQVVRGDSAAYFCASSPPIGDSLFFGPGTRLTVL.

The J gene is TRBJ2-1, the V gene TRBV27, with 8 bases identical to TRBD2. After removal of 9 bases from V and 6 bases from J, the junction contained 4 bases not matched to a gene. Germline V lookup: CDR1 MNHEY, CDR2 SMNVEV (reference sequence). The CDR3 is made up of 12 amino acids. CDR3 protein: CASSGDANEQFF. The CDR3 DNA follows: TGTGCCAGTAGCGGGGATGCCAATGAGCAGTTCTTC.

V is TRBV27 and J is TRBJ2-3; D gene unclear. V lost 3 bases and J 4 bases, leaving 14 bases between the germline ends. This CDR3 is 15 amino acids long. Per germline, CDR1 MNHEY and CDR2 SMNVEV (reference sequence). The CDR3 DNA follows: TGTGCCAGCAGTTTTGACACCTCGGTCGCAGATACGCAGTATTTT. Its translation: CASSFDTSVADTQYF.

This rearrangement joins TRBV18 to TRBJ2-7; D unresolved. The germline gives CDR1 KGHSH, CDR2 LQKENI. The CDR3 contains 13 residues. The ends were cut back, 3 bases at V and 0 bases at J, with 6 bases in the middle. The CDR3 is CASSPSDSYEQYV. The CDR3 DNA is TGTGCCAGCTCACCCTCCGACTCCTACGAGCAGTACGTC.

The V and J genes are TRBV20-1 and TRBJ1-2; 8 bases map to TRBD1. CDR3 length: 16 residues. V was pared by 1 base and J by 5 bases, with 12 bases of the junction left unmatched. CDR1 and CDR2 from the germline V gene are DFQATT and SNEGSKA (reference sequence). In nucleotides, the CDR3 is TGCAGTGCTAGAGCCTCGGACAGGGCACAAACTTATGGCTACACCTTC. Its translation: CSARASDRAQTYGYTF.

This chain joins TRBV9 and TRBJ2-1; TRBD1 matches 8 bases. CDR1 and CDR2 from the germline V gene are SGDLS and YYNGEE. V trimming: 4 bases; J trimming: 8 bases; junction bases outside the gene matches: 14. The CDR3 spans 16 residues. DNA for the CDR3: TGTGCCAGCAGCCCTACCGGGACAGGCATCGTTGATGAGCAGTTCTTC. Translated, it gives CASSPTGTGIVDEQFF.

The chain links TRBV3-1 to TRBJ2-1; a possible D gene is TRBD2 (6 bases). Germline lookup yields CDR1 LGHDT and CDR2 YNNKEL (reference sequence). V was clipped by 4 bases and J by 9 bases, with 16 bases between them. The CDR3 totals 14 residues. CDR3: CASSPEGWRGEQFF. The CDR3 DNA is TGTGCCAGCAGCCCAGAAGGATGGCGGGGTGAGCAGTTCTTC.

The gene calls are TRBV20-1 and TRBJ1-1; 7 nucleotides agree with TRBD1. With 0 bases clipped from V and 5 bases from J, the junction kept 6 bases outside the gene matches. The CDR3 consists of 14 residues. Germline V gene lookup returns CDR1 DFQATT and CDR2 SNEGSKA (reference sequence). The CDR3 DNA is TGCAGTGCTAGAGAAGGGGGCAGCCGTACTGAAGCTTTCTTT. Amino acid sequence: CSAREGGSRTEAFF.

The chain uses TRBV12-3 or TRBV12-4 and TRBJ1-2, with TRBD1 matching 7 bases. CDR3 size: 12 residues. V lost 5 bases and J lost 8; bases outside the gene matches: 5. The CDR3: CASSAGQAGYTF. In DNA form, the CDR3 reads TGTGCCAGCAGTGCCGGACAGGCAGGCTACACCTTC.

V and J are TRBV29-1 and TRBJ2-1; weak D call: TRBD1 (5 bases). Germline V gives CDR1 SQVTM, CDR2 ANQGSEA. V lost 0 bases and J 2 bases, leaving 14 bases between the germline ends. The CDR3 sequence is 16 residues long. CDR3 in DNA: TGCAGCGTTGAAGATTCGAGGACATTGACCTACAATGAGCAGTTCTTC. This gives the protein CSVEDSRTLTYNEQFF.

The CDR3 loop reads CASSSSREWGHTDTQYF. The CDR3 region has the DNA TGTGCCAGCAGCTCCTCCAGGGAATGGGGGCACACAGATACGCAGTATTTT. V usage is TRBV6-5 and J usage is TRBJ2-3; weak D call: TRBD1 (6 bases). Per germline, CDR1 MNHEY and CDR2 SVGAGI. V lost 6 bases and J 2 bases, leaving 21 bases between the germline ends. This CDR3 region has 17 residues.